The 7 T cell receptor beta chains given below trace back to one sample, sequenced in a study of cytomegalovirus exposure and HLA in healthy donors. The PCR ran on 60 Vbeta and 13 Jbeta primers. Using immunoSEQ multiplex PCR, the repertoire was profiled, and TCRdb retains in-frame clones only, with some absent. The sample lists 120,000 to 150,000 clones; around 75% were seen once. Sample: PBMCs. The source of these receptors is a female donor in good health and CMV-seronegative.

A remark on this clone: One junction end disagrees with the germline gene, perhaps due to a read error. The chain's CDR3 is CASSYRTSAYNEQFF. Here the CDR3 DNA reads TGTGCTAGCAGTTATAGGACTAGCGCCTACAATGAGCAGTTCTTC. J is TRBJ2-1 and V is TRBV7-7, with TRBD2 matching 9 bases. CDR1 SSHAT and CDR2 FNYEAQ come from the germline V gene (reference sequence). The CDR3 has 15 amino acids.

This chain uses TRBV18 with TRBJ2-7; 7 positions agree with TRBD2. The V gene end was trimmed by 6 bases and the J gene end by 11 bases; junction bases not matched to a gene: 25. The CDR3 is made up of 17 amino acids. The germline V gene has CDR1 KGHSH and CDR2 LQKENI. CDR3 loop: CASSRGDRGAGTCPEYF. DNA of the CDR3: TGTGCCAGCTCCCGAGGTGATCGGGGAGCGGGAACCTGTCCGGAGTACTTC.

This chain uses TRBV5-1 with TRBJ2-7; 8 bases are shared with TRBD1. The CDR3 runs to 13 residues. Germline-derived CDR1 and CDR2 are SGHRS and YFSETQ. The V and J ends lost 2 bases and 7 bases, in that order; junction bases with no gene match: 5. The CDR3 nucleotides are TGCGCCAGCAGCTTACAGGGGGGAAGTGAGCAGTACTTC. It yields the protein CASSLQGGSEQYF.

This chain connects TRBV5-1 to TRBJ2-1; D unresolved. Trimming took off 1 base at V and 6 bases at J, with 5 bases between the two ends. The CDR3 extends over 12 amino acids. In germline, CDR1 is SGHRS, CDR2 YFSETQ. This chain's CDR3 is CASSLSGNEQFF. The CDR3 DNA sequence: TGCGCCAGCAGCTTGTCCGGCAATGAGCAGTTCTTC.

This chain links TRBV5-6 with TRBJ1-2, with TRBD1 identical over 7 bases. The CDR3 has 14 amino acids. CDR1 and CDR2 (germline): SGHDT, YYEEEE. V lost 2 bases, J lost 8 bases, and 9 bases stayed unmatched. CDR3 protein: CASSFQDRAWGYTF. In DNA, the CDR3 is TGTGCCAGCAGCTTTCAAGACAGGGCGTGGGGCTACACCTTC.

This chain connects TRBV6-1 to TRBJ1-1; 7 nucleotides agree with TRBD1. The length of the CDR3 is 13 residues. CDR1 and CDR2 (germline): MNHNS, SASEGT. Germline trimming cut 4 bases from V and 3 bases from J; bases unmatched to any gene: 2. CDR3 sequence: CASSAGQHTEAFF. DNA for the CDR3: TGTGCCAGCAGTGCGGGACAGCACACTGAAGCTTTCTTT.

This chain uses TRBV11-2 with TRBJ1-2; weak D call: TRBD1 (5 bases). The CDR3 spans 19 residues. Germline V gene lookup returns CDR1 SGHAT and CDR2 FQNNGV. V shed 1 base and J shed 3 bases, with 24 bases lying between them. CDR3 protein: CASSLAPRGDPRRDYGYTF. The DNA of the CDR3 is TGTGCCAGCAGCTTAGCCCCCCGGGGGGATCCTCGTAGGGACTATGGCTACACCTTC. Together with reference TRBV11-2 and TRBJ1-2, the CDR3 gives the full variable domain: EAGVAQSPRYKIIEKRQSVAFWCNPISGHATLYWYQQILGQGPKLLIQFQNNGVVDDSQLPKDRFSAERLKGVDSTLKIQPAKLEDSAVYLCASSLAPRGDPRRDYGYTFGSGTRLTVV.